This T cell receptor beta chain was recovered during a study of cytomegalovirus exposure and HLA in healthy donors. On this clone: Its cognate antigen is unknown.

The J segment lost 2 bases and the V segment lost 1 base, leaving 8 bases of the junction unmatched. Germline V lookup: CDR1 SGDLS, CDR2 YYNGEE. CDR3 length: 17 amino acids. Unrecorded immune exposures were likely, despite nominal health at sampling. Vbeta (60) and Jbeta (13) primers were used in the PCR. The table came from immunoSEQ multiplex PCR; TCRdb's copy has only in-frame clones and leaves some out. Among some 140,000 clones listed, approximately 79% were seen once. Study-level findings and limits: Presence/absence comparisons presumed near-even sequencing depth among donors. In vitro assays verified that a few CMV-associated chains recognized CMV antigens specifically.

The chain recombines TRBV9 with TRBJ2-3; 9 positions agree with TRBD1. Sequencing was carried out using PBMCs. The source of this sequence is a man younger than 35 in good health and CMV-seronegative. CDR3 protein: CASSVSRQGGNTDTQYF. In DNA, the CDR3 is TGTGCCAGCAGCGTAAGTCGACAGGGGGGCAACACAGATACGCAGTATTTT.